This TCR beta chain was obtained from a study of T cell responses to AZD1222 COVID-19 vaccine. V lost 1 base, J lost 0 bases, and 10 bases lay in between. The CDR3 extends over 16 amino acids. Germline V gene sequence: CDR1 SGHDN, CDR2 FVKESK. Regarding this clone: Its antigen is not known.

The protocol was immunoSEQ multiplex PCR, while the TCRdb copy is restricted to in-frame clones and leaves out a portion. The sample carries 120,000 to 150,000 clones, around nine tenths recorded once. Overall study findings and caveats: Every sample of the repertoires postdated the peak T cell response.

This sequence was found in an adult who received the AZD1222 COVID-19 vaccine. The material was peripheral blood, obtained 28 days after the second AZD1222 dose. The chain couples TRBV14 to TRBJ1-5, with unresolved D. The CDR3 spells CASSQGSNYSNQPQHF. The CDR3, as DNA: TGTGCCAGCAGCCAAGGTTCGAATTATAGCAATCAGCCCCAGCATTTT.